A selection of T cell receptor beta chains follows, all from one sample in a study of T cell responses to AZD1222 COVID-19 vaccine. Using immunoSEQ multiplex PCR, the repertoire was profiled, and TCRdb retains in-frame clones only, with some absent. The sample gives about 140,000 clones, 90% of which show up once; approximately 6.3% is in the top ten. The material sequenced was peripheral blood, taken 28 days after the second AZD1222 dose. The receptors originated from an adult who received the AZD1222 COVID-19 vaccine. The CDR3 runs from the conserved cysteine through the conserved F or W. The D gene is left open where the match is weak. Clone size, where shown, is once, few, many, or a class for clones that have expanded.

>TRBV18|.|few|TRBJ2-2|17
TGTGCCAGCTCACCACTTAGTCGTACCGCGAACACCGGGGAGCTGTTTTTT
CASSPLSRTANTGELFF
>TRBV30|.|.|TRBJ1-2|15
TGTGCCTGGAGTGCTCCGGGACTGATGAACTATGGCTACACCTTC
CAWSAPGLMNYGYTF
>TRBV9|.|.|TRBJ1-6|14
TGTGCCAGCAGCGTAGCCCAGGGAGGCTCACCCCTCCACTTT
CASSVAQGGSPLHF
>TRBV30|TRBD2|.|TRBJ2-1|16
TGTGCCTGGAGTTCACCAGGCGGCGGGGGGGCCAATGAGCAGTTCTTC
CAWSSPGGGGANEQFF
>TRBV19|.|.|TRBJ1-6|14
TGTGCCAGTAGTAGCCCGTTGGGCCCTCGATCCCTCCACTTT
CASSSPLGPRSLHF
>TRBV7-9|.|.|TRBJ2-5|15
TGTGCCAGCAGCTTGATGACAGGAACGCAAGAGACCCAGTACTTC
CASSLMTGTQETQYF
>TRBV28|TRBD1|.|TRBJ1-2|16
TGTGCCAGCAGTGACTTACCCGGGACAGGGGGCTCGGGCTACACCTTC
CASSDLPGTGGSGYTF
>TRBV5-1|TRBD1|.|TRBJ1-2|13
TGCGCCAGCAGCGGGACAGGTGTCTATGGCTACACCTTC
CASSGTGVYGYTF
>TRBV28|.|.|TRBJ1-5|13
TGTGCCAGCCGGGGGGGTAGCAATCAGCCCCAGCATTTT
CASRGGSNQPQHF
>TRBV5-1|TRBD2|.|TRBJ2-2|17
TGCGCCAGCAGCTTGCTACTACTAGCGGGAGTAGCCGGGGAGCTGTTTTTT
CASSLLLLAGVAGELFF
>TRBV18|TRBD1|.|TRBJ2-4|16
TGTGCCAGCTCACCACCGTTGACAGGGGGCGTCGGCATTCAGTACTTC
CASSPPLTGGVGIQYF
>TRBV4-3|TRBD1|.|TRBJ2-6|19
TGCGCCAGCAGCCAAGACCGGACAGGAATGAAGTCTGGGGCCAACGTCCTGACTTTC
CASSQDRTGMKSGANVLTF
>TRBV15|.|.|TRBJ1-4|16
TGTGCCACCAGCAGAGATACCGGCGCCGGGAATGAAAAACTGTTTTTT
CATSRDTGAGNEKLFF
>TRBV18|.|.|TRBJ2-2|19
TGTGCCAGCTCAGCTAACCGGCAGGAGACCTTCGCGAACACCGGGGAGCTGTTTTTT
CASSANRQETFANTGELFF
>TRBV19|TRBD1|.|TRBJ1-5|17
TGTGCCAGTAGAATGTTACCGGGACAGGGGTTCAATCAGCCCCAGCATTTT
CASRMLPGQGFNQPQHF
>TRBV5-1|TRBD1|.|TRBJ1-4|15
TGCGCCAGCAGCTTCCTGACAGGGGGCCCTGAGGAACTGTTTTTT
CASSFLTGGPEELFF
>TRBV28|.|few|TRBJ1-2|14
TGTGCCAGCAGTTTGGTGGACACTAACTATGGCTACACCTTC
CASSLVDTNYGYTF
>TRBV6-1|.|.|TRBJ1-6|14
TGTGCCAGCAGTGAGGCAGCCATAAATTCACCCCTCCACTTT
CASSEAAINSPLHF
>TRBV19|.|.|TRBJ1-3|14
TGTGCCAGTGGGATTTTGGGGGACGGAAACACCATATATTTT
CASGILGDGNTIYF
>TRBV25-1|TRBD1|once|TRBJ1-6|12
TGTGCCAGCCGGACAGGGGTTTCACCCCTCCACTTT
CASRTGVSPLHF
>TRBV7-2|.|once|TRBJ1-6|13
TGTGCCAGCAGGCCTACAGAGTCTTCACCCCTCCACTTT
CASRPTESSPLHF
>TRBV6-1|.|.|TRBJ2-3|15
TGTGCCAGCAGTGAATCGTCTGTAGCCCGCGCTACGCAGTATTTT
CASSESSVARATQYF
>TRBV28|TRBD2|.|TRBJ2-1|19
TGTGCCAGCAGCCCTCTCACGGGGCTAGCGGGAGATTCCTACAATGAGCAGTTCTTC
CASSPLTGLAGDSYNEQFF
>TRBV19|.|.|TRBJ1-2|14
TGTGCCAGTAGTATCACCGGGGGGCTAGCTGGCTACACCTTC
CASSITGGLAGYTF
>TRBV10-3|.|.|TRBJ1-2|12
TGTGCCATCAGTGACGGTAACTATGGCTACACCTTC
CAISDGNYGYTF
>TRBV18|.|.|TRBJ2-5|14
TGTGCCAGCTCAGACTTCGGGGAAGCAGAGACCCAGTACTTC
CASSDFGEAETQYF
>TRBV28|.|.|TRBJ1-6|14
TGTGCCAGCAGTTTAGAGGGGTATAATTCACCCCTCCACTTT
CASSLEGYNSPLHF
>TRBV6-2/TRBV6-3|.|.|TRBJ2-3|12
TGTGCCAGCAGTTACTCGCGGAATACGCAGTATTTT
CASSYSRNTQYF
>TRBV3-1/TRBV3-2|.|.|TRBJ2-2|15
TGTGCCAGCAGCCAAGAGGGCAGGTGGGCCGGGGAGCTGTTTTTT
CASSQEGRWAGELFF
>TRBV28|.|.|TRBJ2-7|13
TGTGCCAGCATCGCGGCACAATCCTACGAGCAGTACTTC
CASIAAQSYEQYF
>TRBV10-1|TRBD2|.|TRBJ2-5|14
TGCGCCAGTTGGAGCGGGGGGCCAGGAGAGACCCAGTACTTC
CASWSGGPGETQYF
>TRBV28|.|.|TRBJ1-4|12
TGTGCCAGCAGCCTTTACAGTGAAAAACTGTTTTTT
CASSLYSEKLFF
>TRBV3-1/TRBV3-2|.|.|TRBJ1-1|13
TGTGCCAGCAGCCTGGGCCAGAACACTGAAGCTTTCTTT
CASSLGQNTEAFF
>TRBV27|TRBD2|.|TRBJ2-1|16
TGTGCCAGCACCGAGGCAGGGACTAGCGGGAGTGGGGAGCAGTTCTTC
CASTEAGTSGSGEQFF
>TRBV2|.|.|TRBJ2-7|16
TGTGCCAGCAGCGAGGATGGATATCGGGATTCGGGCGAGCAGTACTTC
CASSEDGYRDSGEQYF
>TRBV7-2|.|once|TRBJ2-7|12
TGTGCCAGCAACGTTGGGGTTGGCGAGCAGTACTTC
CASNVGVGEQYF
>TRBV28|.|few|TRBJ2-7|11
TGTGCCAGCAGTTCAACCTACGAGCAGTACTTC
CASSSTYEQYF
>TRBV11-3|TRBD1|.|TRBJ2-7|15
TGTGCCAGCAGCTGGACAGGGGGCGCCGCCTACGAGCAGTACTTC
CASSWTGGAAYEQYF
>TRBV29-1|TRBD1|.|TRBJ1-2|16
TGCAGCGTTGAAAGGGACAGGGGGAAAGGCAACTATGGCTACACCTTC
CSVERDRGKGNYGYTF
>TRBV14|TRBD2|.|TRBJ2-2|14
TGTGCCAGCAGCGCCGGACTAGTCCCCGGGGAGCTGTTTTTT
CASSAGLVPGELFF
>TRBV29-1|.|.|TRBJ1-5|11
TGCAGCGTCGAGCAGACTGGGGCCCAGCATTTT
CSVEQTGAQHF
>TRBV9|.|.|TRBJ2-5|15
TGTGCCAGCAGCGTAGGGGCACCTCGAGGGGAGACCCAGTACTTC
CASSVGAPRGETQYF
>TRBV5-1|.|.|TRBJ1-2|14
TGCGCCAGCAGCTTGGCACGGACTAACTATGGCTACACCTTC
CASSLARTNYGYTF
>TRBV9|TRBD2|.|TRBJ2-2|18
TGTGCCAGCAGCTCGCGACTAGCGGGAGGGCCTCGCACCGGGGAGCTGTTTTTT
CASSSRLAGGPRTGELFF
>TRBV10-1|TRBD2|.|TRBJ2-7|16
TGCGCCAGCACCCCACTTGCTAGCGGGAGTAGGTACGAGCAGTACTTC
CASTPLASGSRYEQYF
>TRBV5-1|TRBD1|.|TRBJ1-2|14
TGCGCCAGCAGCCAGAGACAGGGAAAAGGTGGCTACACCTTC
CASSQRQGKGGYTF
>TRBV5-4|TRBD1|.|TRBJ1-2|13
TGTGCCAGCAGCAGACAGGGGGAGGGTGGCTACACCTTC
CASSRQGEGGYTF
>TRBV5-8|TRBD2|.|TRBJ2-3|15
TGTGCCAGCAGTCTAGGCGGGGGGGGTGCAGATACGCAGTATTTT
CASSLGGGGADTQYF
>TRBV6-5|TRBD1|.|TRBJ1-1|14
TGTGCCAGCAGTTACAGGGACAGGAACACTGAAGCTTTCTTT
CASSYRDRNTEAFF
>TRBV5-8|.|.|TRBJ2-3|15
TGTGCCAGCCCCGCACGGTCTCCTCGTGGATATACGCAGTATTTT
CASPARSPRGYTQYF
>TRBV9|.|.|TRBJ2-7|12
TGTGCCAGCAGCGGACGGTCCTACGAGCAGTACTTC
CASSGRSYEQYF
>TRBV19|TRBD1|.|TRBJ2-2|17
TGTGCCAGTAGTGCACACAGGGGGCGCGATGCGAGCGGGGAGCTGTTTTTT
CASSAHRGRDASGELFF
>TRBV28|.|.|TRBJ1-2|12
TGTGCCAGCAGCGCGGGGTCCTATGGCTACACCTTC
CASSAGSYGYTF
>TRBV21-1|.|.|TRBJ2-7|14
TGTGCCAGCAGCAACCTAAGACAGGCCTGCGAGCAGTACTTC
CASSNLRQACEQYF
>TRBV2|TRBD1|.|TRBJ1-5|15
TGTGCCAGCAGTGGCCCGGACAGGGTCTATCAGCCCCAGCATTTT
CASSGPDRVYQPQHF